This entry is about one T cell receptor (beta chain). Its cognate antigen has yet to be identified. There are no base qualities to consult, and no much larger clone falls within one base. TCR CDR3 regions were amplified from genomic DNA by multiplex PCR using the deep immunoSEQ assay. Extracted genomic DNA from each cell subset was spread evenly across all wells of several immunoSEQ 96-well plates, with each plate serving as a replicate. Each replicate PCR for sorted subsets received about 180 ng genomic DNA, equal to roughly 29,000 T cell genomes. Purified libraries were measured with a Qubit 3.0 fluorometer, size-checked on a Bioanalyzer 2100, and measured again with the KAPA Library Quantification kit. Each immunoSEQ 96-well plate was sequenced on its own single-read 150-cycle Illumina NextSeq 550 flow cell. In the paper's pipeline: Because the immunoSEQ output held only junctional sequences and lacked quality scores, the filtering could not match the filtering applied to full-length reads. To assign V/J genes and CDR3, sequences were annotated against IMGT germline references using PyIR, a Python wrapper for IgBLAST v1.9. Reads with weak V/J assignments (E-value above 1e-6), missing CDR3, stop codons, out-of-frame junctions, or ambiguous translated residues were removed. V3J clonotypes were defined by identical inferred V gene, J gene, and CDR3 amino acid sequence. The percentage overlap between two repertoires was calculated by dividing the number of shared unique clonotypes by the size of the smaller repertoire. Repertoire richness was assessed with RTK rarefaction, the Chao1 estimator, and Recon v2.1 estimates of unobserved clonotypes. Generation probabilities for all TCRbeta clonotypes obtained by the gDNA method from several donors were computed using OLGA. TCRdb stores this immuneACCESS table with in-frame sequences only. Part of the clones is absent; in the studies checked, under half of the shortfall reflects unresolved V genes, and no reason is known for the rest. The V and J calls and clone size come from that table; D and trimming were worked out from the DNA. The sample table records some 2 million clones; over 85% of these occur just once. The ten largest clones capture more than 0.1% of the sample.

The data originate from a study of shared clonotypes between healthy human individuals (dated by TCRdb to 2019 to 2021). In the study overall: The cohort included three men and two women between 18 and 49 years of age. To increase sequencing depth and limit assay-specific biases, different laboratories used diverse techniques to prepare libraries and sequence TCR repertoires. Between about 0.8 and 9 billion PBMCs per donor were obtained by leukapheresis. To estimate repertoire size and how much clonotype sharing occurs between individuals, the study deeply sequenced the blood TCR repertoires of several healthy adults. For each donor, CD4 naive and CD4 memory were each given three plates, CD8 naive was given two plates, and CD8 memory was given one plate.

Relative to germline, V is 7 bases shorter and J is 6 bases shorter, with 15 bases between their ends. According to the germline V gene, CDR1 reads MNHEY and CDR2 reads SVGAGI. Its CDR3 holds 13 amino acids, cysteine through phenylalanine. Of all the DNA, just the CDR3 is kept, 39 bases in frame from base 1. The donors were healthy, HIV-negative adults who had no recently reported acute infections or vaccinations. Every donor was a Caucasian adult residing in Nashville, Tennessee, USA. CD4+ T cells were enriched by magnetic negative selection, after which naive cells were positively selected on CD45RA and the negative fraction was taken as the memory subset. Blood was collected by leukapheresis, and PBMCs were isolated by Ficoll-Histopaque density gradient centrifugation and then cryopreserved in liquid nitrogen vapor phase. Analytical flow cytometry was used to check the purity and quantity of every magnetically sorted T cell population. Each sorted fraction had its genomic DNA isolated and then quantified by UV absorbance on a Nanodrop 2000c.

The paper's findings and limits, for the study overall: Only blood was sampled, and tissue TCR repertoires likely differ from those in blood. Pairwise subsampling indicated that sequencing depth was expected to affect the degree of clonotype sharing among donors. Estimated clonotype richness was generally larger for naive than for memory subsets. Incomplete sequencing was indicated by rarefaction of sorted-subset datasets, despite the large sequencing depth. Because the study included only a small number of donors, the genetic and exposure-history diversity represented was limited. Clonotypes shared by all four sorted-subset donors showed higher generation probabilities than non-shared clonotypes. Sharing across several donors was observed for roughly 5.4% of naive CD4, 3% to 4% of naive CD8, over 2% of memory CD4, and about 0.39% of memory CD8 clonotypes.

Sequenced sample: naive CD4+ T cells sorted from blood. The cell subset or site label of this sample denotes: CD45RA+ positively selected. The sequence links TRBV6-5 to TRBJ1-2; no D segment can be confidently identified. The TCR sequence derives from a man between 18 and 29 years old in good health. CDR3 protein: CASTPRQEHGYTF. The DNA sequence follows: TGTGCCAGCACCCCGCGGCAGGAACATGGCTACACCTTC.